These 17 T cell receptor beta chains originate from one sample sequenced in a study of identical twins. MiXCR, applied by TCRdb to the 5' RACE reads, yields one record per CDR3 protein. Here the sample spans about 790,000 distinct CDR3 sequences, roughly 18% being singletons. The data also belong to a second study, concerning T cells expressing NK-cell markers.

The specimen was PBMCs. Receptors originate from a woman younger than 35 in good health.

This clonotype was detected ten times or more. The chain links TRBV12-3 or TRBV12-4 to TRBJ2-1; the match to TRBD1 covers 10 bases. The CDR3 runs 12 residues. J gave up 9 bases and V 4 bases, and 0 bases lay outside the gene matches. The CDR3 spells CASSWDRGEQFF. In nucleotides, the CDR3 is TGTGCCAGCAGTTGGGACAGGGGTGAGCAGTTCTTC.

This clonotype was seen a handful of times. This chain joins TRBV6-5 and TRBJ2-1; perhaps TRBD2 as D (5 bases). There are 14 residues in the CDR3. V lost 0 bases to trimming and J lost 4 bases, with 7 bases between them. Germline CDR1 reads MNHEY; CDR2 reads SVGAGI. CDR3 nucleotides: TGTGCCAGCAGTTACTCACGCGGGTACAATGAGCAGTTCTTC. The encoded protein is CASSYSRGYNEQFF.

This clonotype has just a few counts. The J gene is TRBJ2-2, the V gene TRBV21-1; the table calls TRBD1, which could not be checked here. TRBV21-1 has pseudogene status. This CDR3 is 16 amino acids long. The CDR3 sequence is CASSKVGRPGTGELFF. CDR3 DNA sequence: TGTGCCAGCAGCAAAGTGGGGCGGCCGGGCACCGGGGAGCTGTTTTTT.

This clonotype was detected only a few times. The J gene is TRBJ2-7, the V gene TRBV12-3 or TRBV12-4; D gene ambiguous. This CDR3 region has 12 residues. V shed 3 bases and J shed 6 bases, with 9 bases lying between them. CDR3 in amino acids: CASSFSRTEQYF. The DNA for the CDR3 is TGTGCCAGCAGTTTTAGCAGAACCGAGCAGTACTTC.

V usage is TRBV9 and J usage is TRBJ2-1; D is unclear. The CDR3 length is 14 residues. Germline CDR1 reads SGDLS; CDR2 reads YYNGEE. Trimming stripped 0 bases from V and 5 bases from J, with 9 bases between. The CDR3 nucleotides are TGTGCCAGCAGCGTAGCGGCAGGCCACAATGAGCAGTTCTTC. It encodes CASSVAAGHNEQFF.

This clonotype was counted between two and nine times. The rearrangement joins TRBV5-6 to TRBJ2-1; either TRBD1 or TRBD2 may supply D (5 bases each). This CDR3 has 14 residues. Germline CDR1 SGHDT, CDR2 YYEEEE. Trimming left V 4 bases short and J 4 bases short, with 12 bases between. The CDR3 region has the DNA TGTGCCAGCAGCACCGGGACGGGTTACAATGAGCAGTTCTTC. The encoded protein is CASSTGTGYNEQFF.

The chain links TRBV20-1 to TRBJ1-1, with D possibly TRBD1 on 5 matching bases. The CDR3 consists of 14 residues. V gave up 3 bases and J gave up 1 base, with 12 bases separating them. CDR1 is DFQATT, CDR2 SNEGSKA, per germline (reference sequence). CDR3 in amino acids: CSASGGAGNTEAFF. The CDR3 DNA follows: TGCAGTGCTAGTGGTGGGGCGGGGAACACTGAAGCTTTCTTT.

The chain uses TRBV6-5 and TRBJ2-3; D not certain. Germline loops: CDR1 MNHEY, CDR2 SVGAGI. The CDR3 contains 12 residues. Deletions cut 8 bases from V and 3 bases from J, with 9 bases between. This CDR3 reads CASLRPTDTQYF. The CDR3 DNA reads as TGTGCCAGCCTGCGCCCGACAGATACGCAGTATTTT.

This clonotype was detected a few times. The chain links TRBV5-4 to TRBJ2-7, with D tentatively TRBD1 (5 bases). The germline V and J ends were trimmed by 7 bases and 3 bases, with 14 bases remaining between them. This CDR3 region has 13 residues. Germline lookup yields CDR1 SGHNT and CDR2 YYREEE (reference sequence). CDR3 sequence reads: CASSPRANYEQYF. CDR3 bases: TGTGCCAGCTCCCCCAGGGCCAACTACGAGCAGTACTTC.

This sequence joins TRBV12-3 or TRBV12-4 and TRBJ2-5, with D unclear. The CDR3 sequence is 14 residues long. The V gene lost 3 bases and the J gene lost 5 bases, with 13 bases spanning the gap. The CDR3 bases are TGTGCCAGCAGTTTTGGTCCGATGCGGGAGACCCAGTACTTC. Translation gives CASSFGPMRETQYF.

In DNA, the CDR3 is TGCAGTGCTTTCTTATACACTGAAGCTTTCTTT. Translated, it gives CSAFLYTEAFF. The chain joins TRBV20-1 to TRBJ1-1; D is uncertain. Looked up from germline, CDR1 is DFQATT and CDR2 is SNEGSKA (reference sequence). This CDR3 comprises 11 residues. V gave up 5 bases and J gave up 3 bases, with 7 bases separating them.

J is TRBJ1-2 and V is TRBV5-6, with D hard to call. Looked up from germline, CDR1 is SGHDT and CDR2 is YYEEEE. This CDR3 spans 13 amino acids. V was shortened by 5 bases and J by 2 bases, with 10 bases between the two germline ends. CDR3 DNA: TGTGCCAGCAGATCAGTGGGCAACTATGGCTACACCTTC. It translates to CASRSVGNYGYTF.

This clonotype was seen more than once but under ten times. The rearrangement joins TRBV20-1 to TRBJ2-1, with TRBD1 as a possible D gene (6 bases). Trimming stripped 6 bases from V and 4 bases from J, with 25 bases between. Germline lookup yields CDR1 DFQATT and CDR2 SNEGSKA (reference sequence). CDR3 length: 17 residues. CDR3 nucleotide sequence: TGCAGTGCGCCGCACAGGGCAGAGGGAGCCGGGTACAATGAGCAGTTCTTC. It specifies CSAPHRAEGAGYNEQFF.

Worth noting for this clonotype: This could be a read error, since a much larger clone is one nucleotide away. J is TRBJ2-1 and V is TRBV7-8, with TRBD1 as a possible D gene (5 bases). Germline V CDR1 and CDR2: SGHVS, FQNEAQ. V gave up 4 bases and J gave up 5 bases, with 12 bases separating them. The CDR3 runs 14 residues. CDR3 DNA: TGTGCCAGCAGCTGCCAGGGTCCCCACAATGAGCAGTTCTTC. It yields the protein CASSCQGPHNEQFF.

This clonotype was seen more than once but under ten times. This chain connects TRBV7-2 to TRBJ1-5; perhaps TRBD1 as D (5 bases). Trimming left V 5 bases short and J 7 bases short, with 12 bases between. This CDR3 has 13 residues. Germline V gene sequence: CDR1 SGHTA, CDR2 FQGNSA. DNA of the CDR3: TGTGCCAGCAGCCGGGACGTGAACCAGCCCCAGCATTTT. It translates to CASSRDVNQPQHF.

The chain links TRBV5-6 to TRBJ1-2, with D possibly TRBD1 on 5 matching bases. The germline V gene encodes CDR1 SGHDT and CDR2 YYEEEE. V lost 4 bases and J 7 bases, leaving 11 bases between the germline ends. This CDR3 has 12 residues. The CDR3 reads CASSPGSSGYTF. For the CDR3, the DNA is TGTGCCAGCAGCCCAGGGTCCTCTGGCTACACCTTC.

In its sample, this clonotype was seen a few times. The rearrangement uses TRBV5-1 and TRBJ2-3; no firm D call. Germline lookup yields CDR1 SGHRS and CDR2 YFSETQ. The ends were cut back, 3 bases at V and 6 bases at J, with 14 bases in the middle. The CDR3 contains 14 residues. Here the CDR3 DNA reads TGCGCCAGCAGCTCGACTCACAGTGATGATACGCAGTATTTT. This translates into CASSSTHSDDTQYF.